This TCR beta chain was observed in a study of T-cell reconstitution after alpha-beta-depleted transplantation in children listed by TCRdb under 2016. Regarding the complete study: Using TCR repertoire profiling, the study quantitatively followed how T-cell immune reconstitution unfolded in children after TCRalphabeta/CD19-depleted allogeneic hematopoietic cell transplantation.

On this clonotype: Its antigen target is currently unknown. No per-base quality is available; no much larger clone lies one base away.

The library was made by PCR. Instrument used: Illumina HiSeq 2500. To normalize quantification of the TCRbeta repertoire, the TCR libraries were built with molecular barcoding that relied on unique molecular identifiers. TCRdb reanalyzed the raw reads on its own, using fastp at Q25 for trimming and MiXCR for clone calling, and kept in-frame beta chains. Under each unique CDR3 protein, matching rows form one entry showing the most common genes and DNA. Counted in this sample were around 370,000 distinct CDR3 sequences; under 13% of them appeared once. 2.4% of the sample lies in the top ten. The sample in question was PBMCs from the stem cell graft donor, obtained from the stem cell graft. This clonotype was obtained from a human donor who donated a stem cell graft to a child with acute lymphoblastic leukemia.

The CDR3 protein is CASSPRGTKVATNEKLFF. The DNA is TGTGCCAGCAGCCCCCGCGGGACAAAAGTTGCAACTAATGAAAAACTGTTTTTT. The chain joins TRBV11-2 to TRBJ1-4; the best D guess is TRBD1, with 6 bases matching. Trimming at the junction amounts to 5 bases on V and 0 bases on J, and the germline ends lie 19 bases apart. The CDR3 spans 18 residues, from the cysteine through the phenylalanine. The read is trimmed to its CDR3 DNA, 54 bases read in frame from base 1. In the germline V gene, CDR1 corresponds to SGHAT and CDR2 to FQNNGV.